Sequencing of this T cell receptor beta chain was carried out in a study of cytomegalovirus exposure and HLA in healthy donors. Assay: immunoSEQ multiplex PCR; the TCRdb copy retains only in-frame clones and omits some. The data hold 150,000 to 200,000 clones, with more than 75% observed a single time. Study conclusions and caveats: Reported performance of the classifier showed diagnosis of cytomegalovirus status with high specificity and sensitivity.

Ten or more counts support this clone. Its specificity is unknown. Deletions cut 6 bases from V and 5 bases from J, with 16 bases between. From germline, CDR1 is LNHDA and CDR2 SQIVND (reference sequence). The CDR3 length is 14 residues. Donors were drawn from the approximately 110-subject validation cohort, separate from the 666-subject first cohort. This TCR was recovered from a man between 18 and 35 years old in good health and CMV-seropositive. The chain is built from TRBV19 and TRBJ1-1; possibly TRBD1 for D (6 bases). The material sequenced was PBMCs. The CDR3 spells CASSSGGAATEAFF. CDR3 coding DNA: TGTGCCAGTAGCTCCGGGGGGGCGGCAACTGAAGCTTTCTTT.